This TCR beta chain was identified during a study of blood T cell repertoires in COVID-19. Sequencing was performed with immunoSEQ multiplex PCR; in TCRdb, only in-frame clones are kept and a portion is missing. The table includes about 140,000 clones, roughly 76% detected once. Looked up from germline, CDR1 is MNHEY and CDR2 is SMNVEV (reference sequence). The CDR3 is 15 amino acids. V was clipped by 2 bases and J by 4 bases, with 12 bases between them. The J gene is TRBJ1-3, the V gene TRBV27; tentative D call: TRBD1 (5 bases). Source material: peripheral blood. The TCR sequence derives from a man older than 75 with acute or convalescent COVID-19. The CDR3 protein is CASSLGQGRGNTIYF. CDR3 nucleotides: TGTGCCAGCAGTTTAGGGCAGGGTAGGGGAAACACCATATATTTT.